This T cell receptor (beta chain) was profiled in a study of blood T cell repertoires in COVID-19. At the level of the study: T cells, B-cell-depleted T cells, or PBMCs supplied cDNA or gDNA.

Per the original data handling: Researchers report that nucleated cell counts were estimated from reference gene primer amplification. Profiling relied on immunoSEQ multiplex PCR, and the TCRdb table lists in-frame clones only, not all of them. D and trimming come from the DNA, and the V and J calls and clone size come from that table. The sample holds 130,000 to 150,000 clones; just under 85% are singletons and the top ten take about 3%. Losses at the gene ends were 2 bases for V and 10 bases for J; bases not matched to a gene: 8. The CDR3 totals 15 residues. Germline loops: CDR1 KGHSH, CDR2 LQKENI.

The V and J genes are TRBV18 and TRBJ1-6; 7 nucleotides line up with TRBD1. The specimen sequenced was peripheral blood. The clonotype originates from a woman aged 35 to 49 with active or convalescent COVID-19. The CDR3 is CASSPSKRQGSPLHF. CDR3 in DNA: TGTGCCAGCTCACCAAGTAAGAGACAGGGATCACCCCTCCACTTT. Drawing the rest from reference TRBV18 and TRBJ1-6, the complete variable domain is NAGVMQNPRHLVRRRGQEARLRCSPMKGHSHVYWYRQLPEEGLKFMVYLQKENIIDESGMPKERFSAEFPKEGPSILRIQQVVRGDSAAYFCASSPSKRQGSPLHFGNGTRLTVT.